These 15 T cell receptor beta chains originate from one sample sequenced in a study of blood T cells in healthy people across ages. A second PCR, run for about 7 to 11 cycles, used a sample-barcoded 5' primer plus a J-beta primer mix. TCRdb re-called the 5' RACE reads with MiXCR, one entry per CDR3 protein. Of more than 500,000 distinct CDR3 sequences listed, 25% to 35% are singletons. This same sample was also part of a study on T cells of mothers and their children.

The sample taken for sequencing was blood. The receptors were gathered from a boy between 2 and 10 years old in good health.

This clonotype was found a few times. This chain joins TRBV29-1 and TRBJ2-2; TRBD1 matches 7 bases. The J segment lost 7 bases and the V segment lost 4 bases, leaving 3 bases of the junction unmatched. The CDR3 contains 12 residues. Germline V lookup: CDR1 SQVTM, CDR2 ANQGSEA. This chain's CDR3 is CSVATGVGELFF. For the CDR3, the DNA is TGCAGCGTTGCAACAGGGGTCGGGGAGCTGTTTTTT.

This clonotype was seen a few times. The rearrangement uses TRBV2 and TRBJ2-5; maybe TRBD2 (6 bases). V lost 0 bases, J lost 5 bases, and 13 bases lay in between. CDR1 and CDR2 from the germline V gene are SNHLY and FYNNEI. The CDR3 loop spans 15 amino acids. CDR3 sequence reads: CASSEAGGRDETQYF. The CDR3 DNA reads TGTGCCAGCAGTGAAGCGGGAGGACGGGATGAGACCCAGTACTTC.

The chain carries TRBV6-6 and TRBJ1-4, with D unresolved. The V gene's germline CDR1 is MNHNY and CDR2 SVGAGI (reference sequence). This CDR3 is built from 14 residues. V was shortened by 5 bases and J by 8 bases, with 15 bases between the two germline ends. The CDR3 nucleotides read TGTGCCAGCAGTAATAGGGCGGCTTGGGAAAAACTGTTTTTT. Protein: CASSNRAAWEKLFF.

This clonotype has at least ten counts. V gene TRBV5-1 combines with J gene TRBJ2-3; D is tentatively TRBD1 or TRBD2 (5 bases each). The CDR3 loop spans 18 amino acids. V lost 1 base, J lost 4 bases, and 22 bases lay in between. Germline-derived CDR1 and CDR2 are SGHRS and YFSETQ. The CDR3 spells CASSLIIRIGREPDTQYF. In DNA, the CDR3 is TGCGCCAGCAGCTTGATCATTAGGATCGGCAGGGAGCCAGATACGCAGTATTTT.

The J gene is TRBJ1-3, the V gene TRBV2, with TRBD1 identical over 10 bases. Losses at the gene ends were 4 bases for V and 2 bases for J; bases not matched to a gene: 2. The CDR3 is made up of 15 amino acids. Germline V gene lookup returns CDR1 SNHLY and CDR2 FYNNEI. The CDR3 loop is CASSAGQGAGNTIYF. The CDR3 DNA reads as TGTGCCAGCAGTGCCGGACAGGGGGCTGGAAACACCATATATTTT. The whole variable domain, remainder taken from reference TRBV2 and TRBJ1-3, is EPEVTQTPSHQVTQMGQEVILRCVPISNHLYFYWYRQILGQKVEFLVSFYNNEISEKSEIFDDQFSVERPDGSNFTLKIRSTKLEDSAMYFCASSAGQGAGNTIYFGEGSWLTVV.

Turning to this clonotype: One junction end disagrees with the germline gene, perhaps due to a read error. This chain uses TRBV3-1 with TRBJ2-7; D possibly corresponds to TRBD2 (5 bases). Germline CDR1 is LGHDT and CDR2 is YNNKEL (reference sequence). This CDR3 has 12 residues. In nucleotides, the CDR3 is TGTGCCAGCAGCCAAGGTGCGGGTTTTTATACTTTC. Amino acid sequence: CASSQGAGFYTF.

This clonotype came up a few times. This chain links TRBV7-9 with TRBJ2-3; D is tentatively TRBD1 or TRBD2 (6 bases each). The germline CDR1 and CDR2 sequences are SEHNR and FQNEAQ (reference sequence). This CDR3 contains 16 residues. Trimming pared 4 bases from V and 1 base from J, leaving 15 bases between. CDR3 amino acids: CASSSPEGGGTDTQYF. DNA of the CDR3: TGTGCCAGCAGCTCCCCCGAGGGGGGCGGCACAGATACGCAGTATTTT.

This chain links TRBV12-3 or TRBV12-4 with TRBJ1-1, with 8 bases aligning to TRBD1. V lost 7 bases to trimming and J lost 5 bases; unmatched junction nucleotides: 6. The CDR3 loop spans 13 amino acids. The CDR3 protein is CASTQTGVTEAFF. The CDR3 nucleotides read TGTGCCAGCACCCAGACAGGGGTGACTGAAGCTTTCTTT.

V usage is TRBV18 and J usage is TRBJ1-2, with D perhaps TRBD1 (5 bases). Trimming shortened V by 6 bases and J by 8 bases, and 16 bases separated the two germline ends. Germline loops: CDR1 KGHSH, CDR2 LQKENI. The CDR3 sequence is 13 residues long. CDR3 sequence (DNA): TGTGCCAGCTCCCCATCCCGGGACCAAGGCTACACCTTC. Protein product: CASSPSRDQGYTF.

The gene calls are TRBV27 and TRBJ2-3, with D possibly being TRBD2 (6 bases). The CDR3 is 15 amino acids. V was shortened by 0 bases and J by 1 base, with 8 bases between the two germline ends. Germline CDR1 reads MNHEY; CDR2 reads SMNVEV (reference sequence). This chain's CDR3 is CASSLSWGGTDTQYF. CDR3 nucleotides: TGTGCCAGCAGTTTATCGTGGGGGGGCACAGATACGCAGTATTTT.

The chain uses TRBV30 and TRBJ2-7, with no clear D. This CDR3 contains 12 residues. Germline loops: CDR1 GTSNPN, CDR2 SVGIG (reference sequence). Trimming took off 1 base at V and 3 bases at J, with 7 bases between the two ends. The CDR3, as DNA: TGTGCCTGGAGTGGGGCCCTCTACGAGCAGTACTTC. As protein: CAWSGALYEQYF.

The table lists this clonotype with a few counts. One end of the junction fails to match germline, which may point to a read error. CDR3 loop: CACSTVGGGGNEQYF. The CDR3 nucleotides read TGTGCCTGTAGTACCGTAGGGGGAGGAGGCAACGAGCAGTACTTC. This chain connects TRBV19 to TRBJ2-7, with D possibly being TRBD1 or TRBD2 (6 bases each). The CDR3 runs 15 residues. The V gene's germline CDR1 is LNHDA and CDR2 SQIVND (reference sequence).

This clonotype was counted only a few times. This sequence joins TRBV12-3 or TRBV12-4 and TRBJ2-6; D is ambiguous. V was pared by 7 bases and J by 1 base, with 11 bases between. The CDR3 loop spans 15 amino acids. CDR3 loop: CASIDWGSGANVLTF. The DNA of the CDR3 is TGTGCCAGCATTGATTGGGGTTCTGGGGCCAACGTCCTGACTTTC.

The V and J genes are TRBV7-8 and TRBJ1-4; D remains unclear. V was trimmed by 1 base and J by 11 bases, leaving 14 bases between them. The V gene's germline CDR1 is SGHVS and CDR2 FQNEAQ. The CDR3 runs 14 residues. The DNA for the CDR3 is TGTGCCAGCAGCTTAGGTGGGGAGAGAGGGAAACTGTTTTTT. The encoded protein is CASSLGGERGKLFF.

The chain combines TRBV7-6 with TRBJ2-5, with 12 bases fitting TRBD2. The better agreement between TRBJ2-1 and the DNA end casts doubt on the J call. Germline V lookup: CDR1 SGHVS, CDR2 FNYEAQ. The CDR3 totals 18 residues. As DNA, the CDR3 is TGTGCCAGCAGCTTCCAAAAGTCCCTAGCGGGGGGGTGGAATGAGCAGTTCTTC. Translation: CASSFQKSLAGGWNEQFF.